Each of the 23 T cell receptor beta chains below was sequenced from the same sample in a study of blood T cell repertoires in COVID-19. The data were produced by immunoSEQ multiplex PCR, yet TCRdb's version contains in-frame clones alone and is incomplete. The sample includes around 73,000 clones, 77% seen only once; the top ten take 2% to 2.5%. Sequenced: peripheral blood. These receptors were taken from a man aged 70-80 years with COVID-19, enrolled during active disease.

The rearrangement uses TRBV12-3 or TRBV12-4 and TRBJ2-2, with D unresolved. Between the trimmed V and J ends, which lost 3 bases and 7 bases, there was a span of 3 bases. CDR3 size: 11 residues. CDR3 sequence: CASSFHGELFF. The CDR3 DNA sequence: TGTGCCAGCAGTTTTCACGGGGAGCTGTTTTTT.

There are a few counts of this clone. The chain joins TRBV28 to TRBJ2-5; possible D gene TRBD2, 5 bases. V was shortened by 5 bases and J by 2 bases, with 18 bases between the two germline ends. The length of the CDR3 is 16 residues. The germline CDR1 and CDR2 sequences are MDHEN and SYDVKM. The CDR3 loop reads CASSPRELGAQETQYF. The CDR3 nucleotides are TGTGCCAGCAGTCCCAGAGAGTTGGGAGCACAAGAGACCCAGTACTTC.

The CDR3 nucleotides read TGTGCCAGCAGGTCTCCGGGACACAACACCGGGGAGCTGTTTTTT. This encodes CASRSPGHNTGELFF. The chain links TRBV6-5 to TRBJ2-2, with D tentatively TRBD1 (6 bases). Per germline, CDR1 MNHEY and CDR2 SVGAGI. There are 15 residues in the CDR3. The ends were cut back, 6 bases at V and 2 bases at J, with 13 bases in the middle.

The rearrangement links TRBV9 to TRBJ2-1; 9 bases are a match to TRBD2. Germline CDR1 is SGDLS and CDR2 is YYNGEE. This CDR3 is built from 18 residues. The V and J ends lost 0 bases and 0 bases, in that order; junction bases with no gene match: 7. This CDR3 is CASSVVGSGGDSYNEQFF. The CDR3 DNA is TGTGCCAGCAGCGTAGTTGGTAGCGGGGGCGACTCCTACAATGAGCAGTTCTTC. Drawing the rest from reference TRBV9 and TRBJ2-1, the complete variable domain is DSGVTQTPKHLITATGQRVTLRCSPRSGDLSVYWYQQSLDQGLQFLIQYYNGEERAKGNILERFSAQQFPDLHSELNLSSLELGDSALYFCASSVVGSGGDSYNEQFFGPGTRLTVL.

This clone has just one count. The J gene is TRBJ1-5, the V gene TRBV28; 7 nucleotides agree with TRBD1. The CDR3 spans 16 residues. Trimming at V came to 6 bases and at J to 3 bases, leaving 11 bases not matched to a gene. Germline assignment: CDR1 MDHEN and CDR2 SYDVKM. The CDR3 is CASRAGRDSLNQPQHF. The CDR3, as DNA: TGTGCCAGCAGGGCCGGACGGGACAGTCTCAATCAGCCCCAGCATTTT.

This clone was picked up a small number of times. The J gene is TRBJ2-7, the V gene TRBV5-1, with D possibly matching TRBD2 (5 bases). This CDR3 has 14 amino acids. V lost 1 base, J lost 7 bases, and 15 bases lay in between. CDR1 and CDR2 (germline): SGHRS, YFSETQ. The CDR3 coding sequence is TGCGCCAGCAGCTTGACAGCCGGAACGGGGGAGCAGTACTTC. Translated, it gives CASSLTAGTGEQYF.

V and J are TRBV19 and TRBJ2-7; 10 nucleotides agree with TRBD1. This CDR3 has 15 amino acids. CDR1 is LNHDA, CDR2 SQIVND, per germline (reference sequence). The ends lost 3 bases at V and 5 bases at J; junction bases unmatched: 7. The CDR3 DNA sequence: TGTGCCAGTAGTATCGGCTTCGGGACAGGGGACGAGCAGTACTTC. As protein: CASSIGFGTGDEQYF.

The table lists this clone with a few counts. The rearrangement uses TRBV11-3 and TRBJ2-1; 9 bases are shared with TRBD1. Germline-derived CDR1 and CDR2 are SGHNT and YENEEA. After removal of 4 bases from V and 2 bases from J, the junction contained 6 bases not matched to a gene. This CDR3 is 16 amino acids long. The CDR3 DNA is TGTGCCAGCAGCTCGGGGGACAGGGTACCCTACAATGAGCAGTTCTTC. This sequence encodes CASSSGDRVPYNEQFF. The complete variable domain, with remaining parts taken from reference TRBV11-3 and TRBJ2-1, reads EAGVVQSPRYKIIEKKQPVAFWCNPISGHNTLYWYLQNLGQGPELLIRYENEEAVDDSQLPKDRFSAERLKGVDSTLKIQPAELGDSAVYLCASSSGDRVPYNEQFFGPGTRLTVL.

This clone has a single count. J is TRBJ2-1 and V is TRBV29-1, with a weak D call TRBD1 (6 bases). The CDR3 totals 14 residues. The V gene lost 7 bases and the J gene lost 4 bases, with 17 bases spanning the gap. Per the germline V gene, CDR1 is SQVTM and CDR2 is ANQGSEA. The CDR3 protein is CSAQGGQVYNEQFF. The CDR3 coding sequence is TGCAGCGCCCAAGGGGGACAAGTTTACAATGAGCAGTTCTTC.

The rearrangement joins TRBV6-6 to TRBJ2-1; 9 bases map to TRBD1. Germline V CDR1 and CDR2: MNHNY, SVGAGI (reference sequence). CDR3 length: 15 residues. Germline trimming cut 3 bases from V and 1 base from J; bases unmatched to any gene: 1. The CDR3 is CASSYGTGSYNEQFF. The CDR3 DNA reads TGTGCCAGCAGTTATGGGACAGGGTCCTACAATGAGCAGTTCTTC.

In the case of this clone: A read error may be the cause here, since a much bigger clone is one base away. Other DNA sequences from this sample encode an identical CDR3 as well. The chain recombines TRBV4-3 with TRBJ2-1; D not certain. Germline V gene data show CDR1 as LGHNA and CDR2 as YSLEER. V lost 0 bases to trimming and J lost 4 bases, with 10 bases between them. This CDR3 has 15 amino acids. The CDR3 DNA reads TGCGCCAGCAGCCAAGAGGAGCTGTCTTACAATGAGCAGTTCTTC. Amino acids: CASSQEELSYNEQFF.

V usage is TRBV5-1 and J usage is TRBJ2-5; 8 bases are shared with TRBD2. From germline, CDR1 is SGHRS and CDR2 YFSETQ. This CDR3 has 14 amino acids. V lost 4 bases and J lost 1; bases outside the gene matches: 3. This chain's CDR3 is CASSTSGSQETQYF. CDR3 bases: TGCGCCAGCAGCACTAGCGGTTCCCAAGAGACCCAGTACTTC.

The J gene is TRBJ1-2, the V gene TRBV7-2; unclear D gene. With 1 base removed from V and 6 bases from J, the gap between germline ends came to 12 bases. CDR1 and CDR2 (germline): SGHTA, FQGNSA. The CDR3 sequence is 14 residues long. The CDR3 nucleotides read TGTGCCAGCAGCTTAGGAGGGATCGGGCATGGCTACACCTTC. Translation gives CASSLGGIGHGYTF. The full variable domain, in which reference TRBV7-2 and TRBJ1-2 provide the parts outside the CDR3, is GAGVSQSPSNKVTEKGKDVELRCDPISGHTALYWYRQSLGQGLEFLIYFQGNSAPDKSGLPSDRFSAERTGGSVSTLTIQRTQQEDSAVYLCASSLGGIGHGYTFGSGTRLTVV.

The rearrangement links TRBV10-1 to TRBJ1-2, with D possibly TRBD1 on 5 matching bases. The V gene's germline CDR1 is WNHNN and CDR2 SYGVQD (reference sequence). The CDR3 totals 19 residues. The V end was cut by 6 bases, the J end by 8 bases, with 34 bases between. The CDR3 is CASSLLTGRNPGGLGGYTF. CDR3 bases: TGCGCCAGCAGCCTATTGACCGGACGTAACCCGGGGGGACTGGGGGGCTACACCTTC.

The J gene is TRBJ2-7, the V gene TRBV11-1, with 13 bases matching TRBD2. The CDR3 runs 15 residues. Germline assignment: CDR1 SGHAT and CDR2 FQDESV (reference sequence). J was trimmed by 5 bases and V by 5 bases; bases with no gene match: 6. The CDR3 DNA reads TGTGCCAGCAGCCCATGGACTAGCGGGAGCGACGAGCAGTACTTC. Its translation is CASSPWTSGSDEQYF.

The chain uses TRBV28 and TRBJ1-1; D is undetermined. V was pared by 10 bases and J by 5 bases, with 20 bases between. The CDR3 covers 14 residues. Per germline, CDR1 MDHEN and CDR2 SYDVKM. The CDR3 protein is CATHEMPENTEAFF. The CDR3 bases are TGTGCCACCCACGAAATGCCAGAAAATACTGAAGCTTTCTTT.

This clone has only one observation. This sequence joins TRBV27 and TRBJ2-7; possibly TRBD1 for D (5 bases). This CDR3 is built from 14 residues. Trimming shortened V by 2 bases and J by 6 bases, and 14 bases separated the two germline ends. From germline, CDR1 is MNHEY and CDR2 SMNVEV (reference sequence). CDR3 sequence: CASSLSAGLSEQYF. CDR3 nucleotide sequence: TGTGCCAGCAGTTTAAGCGCAGGGCTTAGCGAGCAGTACTTC.

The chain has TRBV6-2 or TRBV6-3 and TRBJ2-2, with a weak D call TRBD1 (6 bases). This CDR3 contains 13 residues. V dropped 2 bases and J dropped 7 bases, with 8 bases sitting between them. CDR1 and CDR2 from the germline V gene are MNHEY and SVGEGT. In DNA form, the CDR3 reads TGTGCCAGCAGTTACGGCAGGGGCGGGGAGCTGTTTTTT. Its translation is CASSYGRGGELFF.

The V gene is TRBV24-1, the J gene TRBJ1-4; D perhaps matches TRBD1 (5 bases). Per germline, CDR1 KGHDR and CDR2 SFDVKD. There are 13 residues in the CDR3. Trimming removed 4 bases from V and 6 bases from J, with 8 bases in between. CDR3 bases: TGTGCCACCAGTGACCCCAGGGATGAAAAACTGTTTTTT. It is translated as CATSDPRDEKLFF.

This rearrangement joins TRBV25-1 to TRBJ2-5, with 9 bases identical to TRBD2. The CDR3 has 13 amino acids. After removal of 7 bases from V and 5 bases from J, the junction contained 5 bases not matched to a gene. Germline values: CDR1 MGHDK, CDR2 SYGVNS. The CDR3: CASTLAGAETQYF. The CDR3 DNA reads TGTGCCAGCACCTTAGCGGGAGCGGAGACCCAGTACTTC. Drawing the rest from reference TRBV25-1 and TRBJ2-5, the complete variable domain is EADIYQTPRYLVIGTGKKITLECSQTMGHDKMYWYQQDPGMELHLIHYSYGVNSTEKGDLSSESTVSRIRTEHFPLTLESARPSHTSQYLCASTLAGAETQYFGPGTRLLVL.

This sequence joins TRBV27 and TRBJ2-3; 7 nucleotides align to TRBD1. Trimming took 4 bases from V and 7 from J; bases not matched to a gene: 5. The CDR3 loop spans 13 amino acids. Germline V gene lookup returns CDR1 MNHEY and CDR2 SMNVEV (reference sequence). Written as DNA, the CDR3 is TGTGCCAGCAGTTCACAGGGGCCCTATACGCAGTATTTT. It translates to CASSSQGPYTQYF.

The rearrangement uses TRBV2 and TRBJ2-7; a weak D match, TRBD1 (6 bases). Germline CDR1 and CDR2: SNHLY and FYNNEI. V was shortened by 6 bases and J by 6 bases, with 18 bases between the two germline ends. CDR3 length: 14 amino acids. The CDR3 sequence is CASRSGRGFSEQYF. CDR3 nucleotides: TGTGCCAGCAGGTCGGGCAGGGGATTTTCCGAGCAGTACTTC. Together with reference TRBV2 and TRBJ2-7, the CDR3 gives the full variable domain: EPEVTQTPSHQVTQMGQEVILRCVPISNHLYFYWYRQILGQKVEFLVSFYNNEISEKSEIFDDQFSVERPDGSNFTLKIRSTKLEDSAMYFCASRSGRGFSEQYFGPGTRLTVT.

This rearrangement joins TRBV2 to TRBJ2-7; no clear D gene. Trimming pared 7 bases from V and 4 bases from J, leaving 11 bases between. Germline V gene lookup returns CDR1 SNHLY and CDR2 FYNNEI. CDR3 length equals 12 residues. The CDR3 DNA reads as TGTGCCAGCAAGGCGGAGCTTTACGAGCAGTACTTC. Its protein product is CASKAELYEQYF. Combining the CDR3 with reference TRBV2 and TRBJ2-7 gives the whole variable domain EPEVTQTPSHQVTQMGQEVILRCVPISNHLYFYWYRQILGQKVEFLVSFYNNEISEKSEIFDDQFSVERPDGSNFTLKIRSTKLEDSAMYFCASKAELYEQYFGPGTRLTVT.